Listed below are T cell receptor beta chains from one sample, sequenced in a study of T cell repertoires in cytomegalovirus infection. Each CDR3 protein gets one entry after TCRdb re-called the reads with MiXCR. The data contain 200,000 to 250,000 distinct CDR3 sequences, 22% of them seen just once; the ten biggest clones take up about 20%. Sequencing input: CD8+ T cells from PBMCs. These receptors all come from a human donor in good health (CMV status not recorded). Some clones in this sample may be carry-over from other donors' samples. Each CDR3 is given with its conserved first and last residue. A D gene is named only where the DNA matches it firmly. Clone size, where shown, is once, few, many, or a class for clones that have expanded.

V: TRBV2; J: TRBJ2-5; size: NA; D: TRBD1; length: 14; CDR3: CASRWTGAVETQYF; DNA: TGTGCCAGCAGATGGACAGGGGCTGTCGAGACCCAGTACTTC
V: TRBV5-6; J: TRBJ2-1; size: few; D: TRBD2; length: 12; CDR3: CASSWGGREQFF; DNA: TGTGCCAGCAGCTGGGGAGGGCGTGAGCAGTTCTTC
V: TRBV14; J: TRBJ2-7; size: NA; D: NA; length: 13; CDR3: CASSQEGWPGPYF; DNA: TGTGCCAGCAGCCAAGAAGGCTGGCCGGGCCCGTACTTC
V: TRBV27; J: TRBJ2-1; size: many; D: TRBD2; length: 16; CDR3: CASSARLAGWGGEQFF; DNA: TGTGCCAGCAGTGCCCGACTAGCGGGGTGGGGGGGTGAGCAGTTCTTC
V: TRBV20-1; J: TRBJ2-3; size: NA; D: TRBD2; length: 15; CDR3: CSATERGESWDTQYF; DNA: TGCAGTGCTACAGAGCGGGGGGAATCATGGGATACGCAGTATTTT
V: TRBV25-1; J: TRBJ2-2; size: NA; D: NA; length: 12; CDR3: CASSELAGELFF; DNA: TGTGCCAGCAGTGAATTAGCCGGGGAGCTGTTTTTT
V: TRBV18; J: TRBJ1-2; size: few; D: TRBD1; length: 14; CDR3: CASSPGQVNYGYTF; DNA: TGTGCCAGCTCACCGGGACAGGTCAACTATGGCTACACCTTC
V: TRBV12-3/TRBV12-4; J: TRBJ1-1; size: NA; D: NA; length: 18; CDR3: CASSLVVRASPGNTEAFF; DNA: TGTGCCAGCAGTTTAGTGGTTCGGGCCAGTCCTGGGAACACTGAAGCTTTCTTT
V: TRBV4-1; J: TRBJ1-1; size: few; D: NA; length: 13; CDR3: CASSQWANTEAFF; DNA: TGCGCCAGCAGCCAATGGGCGAACACTGAAGCTTTCTTT
V: TRBV28; J: TRBJ1-6; size: few; D: NA; length: 15; CDR3: CASTPDSSSYSPLHF; DNA: TGTGCCAGCACCCCGGACAGCTCTTCCTATTCACCCCTCCACTTT
V: TRBV3-1; J: TRBJ1-1; size: NA; D: TRBD1; length: 14; CDR3: CASSQPGQTNEAFF; DNA: TGTGCCAGCAGCCAACCGGGACAGACAAATGAAGCTTTCTTT
V: TRBV12-3/TRBV12-4; J: TRBJ2-5; size: many; D: TRBD2; length: 15; CDR3: CASSPLAGGLETQYF; DNA: TGTGCCAGCAGCCCCCTAGCGGGGGGGCTAGAGACCCAGTACTTC
V: TRBV2; J: TRBJ2-2; size: few; D: NA; length: 14; CDR3: CASSVGANTGELFF; DNA: TGTGCCAGCAGTGTCGGGGCAAACACCGGGGAGCTGTTTTTT
V: TRBV27; J: TRBJ2-1; size: many; D: NA; length: 16; CDR3: CASQTVAGSSYNEQFF; DNA: TGTGCCAGCCAGACCGTGGCGGGGAGCTCCTACAATGAGCAGTTCTTC
V: TRBV20-1; J: TRBJ1-2; size: NA; D: NA; length: 12; CDR3: CSARWAGNGYTF; DNA: TGCAGTGCTAGATGGGCTGGGAATGGCTACACCTTC
V: TRBV6-2/TRBV6-3; J: TRBJ1-1; size: many; D: NA; length: 13; CDR3: CASSYGENTEAFF; DNA: TGTGCCAGCAGTTACGGGGAGAACACTGAAGCTTTCTTT
V: TRBV6-1; J: TRBJ1-2; size: many; D: NA; length: 21; CDR3: CASTPAKPYRRPTLSNYGYTF; DNA: TGTGCCAGCACCCCGGCGAAACCCTACAGACGCCCGACCTTATCTAACTATGGCTACACCTTC
V: TRBV4-1; J: TRBJ2-4; size: NA; D: NA; length: 16; CDR3: CASSQDAGIAKNIQYF; DNA: TGCGCCAGCAGCCAAGATGCGGGGATAGCCAAAAACATTCAGTACTTC
V: TRBV28; J: TRBJ2-1; size: few; D: NA; length: 10; CDR3: CATVYNEQFF; DNA: TGTGCCACAGTATACAATGAGCAGTTCTTC
V: TRBV20-1; J: TRBJ2-7; size: NA; D: NA; length: 15; CDR3: CSVPLREFNSYEQYF; DNA: TGCAGTGTTCCTCTCAGGGAATTTAACTCCTACGAGCAGTACTTC
V: TRBV28; J: TRBJ2-1; size: NA; D: TRBD1; length: 17; CDR3: CASSLFVGQGTHNEQFF; DNA: TGTGCCAGCAGTTTATTCGTGGGACAGGGGACCCACAATGAGCAGTTCTTC
V: TRBV2; J: TRBJ1-2; size: many; D: TRBD1; length: 12; CDR3: CASGQGEYGYTF; DNA: TGTGCCTCCGGACAGGGAGAGTATGGCTACACCTTC
V: TRBV7-9; J: TRBJ2-7; size: few; D: NA; length: 14; CDR3: CASSLVLKGYEQYF; DNA: TGTGCCAGCAGCTTAGTCTTGAAGGGTTACGAGCAGTACTTC
V: TRBV7-6; J: TRBJ2-1; size: few; D: TRBD2; length: 15; CDR3: CASSVSGGLVNEQFF; DNA: TGTGCCAGCAGCGTAAGCGGGGGGCTGGTTAATGAGCAGTTCTTC
V: TRBV7-8; J: TRBJ1-1; size: many; D: NA; length: 14; CDR3: CASSHGVGNTEAFF; DNA: TGTGCCAGCAGCCATGGGGTGGGGAACACTGAAGCTTTCTTT
V: TRBV14; J: TRBJ2-1; size: few; D: TRBD2; length: 16; CDR3: CASSQELAGGLSEQFF; DNA: TGTGCCAGCAGCCAAGAGCTAGCGGGGGGCCTCAGTGAGCAGTTCTTC
V: TRBV28; J: TRBJ1-6; size: NA; D: TRBD1; length: 15; CDR3: CASSLWDRAPSPLHF; DNA: TGTGCCAGCAGTTTGTGGGACAGGGCGCCGTCACCCCTCCACTTT
V: TRBV11-1; J: TRBJ2-1; size: many; D: NA; length: 14; CDR3: CASSSRGNHNEQFF; DNA: TGTGCCAGCAGCTCCCGGGGGAACCACAATGAGCAGTTCTTC
V: TRBV20-1; J: TRBJ2-5; size: NA; D: TRBD2; length: 16; CDR3: CSASSPLAGGEETQYF; DNA: TGCAGTGCTAGTTCCCCACTAGCGGGGGGGGAAGAGACCCAGTACTTC
V: TRBV7-2; J: TRBJ1-5; size: many; D: NA; length: 15; CDR3: CASSKAGYSNQPQHF; DNA: TGTGCCAGCAGCAAAGCAGGCTATAGCAATCAGCCCCAGCATTTT
V: TRBV12-3/TRBV12-4; J: TRBJ1-5; size: NA; D: NA; length: 15; CDR3: CASSLHRADNQPQHF; DNA: TGTGCCAGCAGTTTACACAGGGCGGACAATCAGCCCCAGCATTTT
V: TRBV19; J: TRBJ1-1; size: few; D: TRBD1; length: 14; CDR3: CASKIRGPVDEAFF; DNA: TGTGCCAGTAAGATCAGGGGGCCGGTTGATGAAGCTTTCTTT
V: TRBV24-1; J: TRBJ2-5; size: few; D: TRBD2; length: 15; CDR3: CATSVGGGAGETQYF; DNA: TGTGCCACCAGTGTTGGCGGGGGGGCTGGTGAGACCCAGTACTTC